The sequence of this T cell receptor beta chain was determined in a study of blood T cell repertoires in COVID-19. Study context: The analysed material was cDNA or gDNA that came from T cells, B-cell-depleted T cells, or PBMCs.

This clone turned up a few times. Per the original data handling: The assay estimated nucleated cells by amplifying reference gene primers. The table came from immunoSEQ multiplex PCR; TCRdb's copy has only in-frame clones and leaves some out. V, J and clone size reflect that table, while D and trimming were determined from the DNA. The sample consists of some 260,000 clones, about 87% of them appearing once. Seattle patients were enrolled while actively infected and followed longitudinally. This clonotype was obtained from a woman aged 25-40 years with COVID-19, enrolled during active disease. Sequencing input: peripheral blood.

The CDR3 region is CASSESSLAAYQETQYF. The CDR3 DNA reads TGTGCCAGCAGTGAGTCTTCTCTAGCGGCGTACCAAGAGACCCAGTACTTC. The chain combines TRBV7-2 with TRBJ2-5; TRBD2 agrees at 7 bases. Trimming removed 6 bases from V and 0 bases from J; junction bases left unmatched: 13. The CDR3 covers 17 residues. Germline CDR1 SGHTA, CDR2 FQGNSA.